Listed here are 20 T cell receptor beta chains from one sample, sequenced in a study of blood T cell repertoires in COVID-19. Only in-frame clones appear in the TCRdb table, and some are missing; sequencing was by immunoSEQ multiplex PCR. The sample consists of 180,000 or so clones, about 85% of them appearing once. Sequenced material: peripheral blood. These receptors originate from a man aged 18 to 30 with acute or convalescent COVID-19.

CDR3 bases: TGTGCCAGCAGCGAGACAGATTCTGGAAACACCATATATTTT. Residues: CASSETDSGNTIYF. The rearrangement uses TRBV2 and TRBJ1-3; a possible D gene is TRBD1 (5 bases). The germline gives CDR1 SNHLY, CDR2 FYNNEI. The CDR3 has 14 residues. Trimming pared 6 bases from V and 1 base from J, leaving 10 bases between.

The gene calls are TRBV23-1 and TRBJ2-2; D unresolved. TRBV23-1 is assigned to the ORF class and has an uncertain function. Trimming stripped 0 bases from V and 6 bases from J, with 8 bases between. CDR3 length: 14 amino acids. In DNA form, the CDR3 reads TGCGCCAGCAGTCAATCTTCCTCCGCCGGGGAGCTGTTTTTT. It yields the protein CASSQSSSAGELFF.

The chain joins TRBV7-6 to TRBJ1-2; TRBD1 agrees at 7 bases. CDR1 SGHVS and CDR2 FNYEAQ come from the germline V gene. The CDR3 extends over 15 amino acids. Trimming removed 1 base from V and 4 bases from J; junction bases left unmatched: 6. This chain's CDR3 is CASSLVTGAVYGYTF. For the CDR3, the DNA is TGTGCCAGCAGCTTAGTAACAGGGGCAGTCTATGGCTACACCTTC.

This chain connects TRBV30 to TRBJ2-2, with 11 bases that match TRBD2. This CDR3 is 16 amino acids long. Germline CDR1 is GTSNPN and CDR2 is SVGIG (reference sequence). V was clipped by 4 bases and J by 3 bases; unmatched bases: 7. Here the CDR3 DNA reads TGTGCCTGGACCCCCCTAGCGGGGGGTTACACCGGGGAGCTGTTTTTT. This translates into CAWTPLAGGYTGELFF. Looking up the rest from reference TRBV30 and TRBJ2-2 gives the full variable domain: SQTIHQWPATLVQPVGSPLSLECTVEGTSNPNLYWYRQAAGRGLQLLFYSVGIGQISSEVPQNLSASRPQDRQFILSSKKLLLSDSGFYLCAWTPLAGGYTGELFFGEGSRLTVL.

This chain uses TRBV11-2 with TRBJ1-2; unclear D gene. V lost 5 bases and J lost 3, with 16 bases in between. Germline assignment: CDR1 SGHAT and CDR2 FQNNGV. CDR3 length: 15 amino acids. The CDR3 nucleotides read TGTGCCAGCAGCCGCGGGCTGGGCCCCGACTATGGCTACACCTTC. Translated: CASSRGLGPDYGYTF.

The rearrangement joins TRBV10-1 to TRBJ2-1; D possibly corresponds to TRBD1 (6 bases). The CDR3 has 15 amino acids. The germline V gene has CDR1 WNHNN and CDR2 SYGVQD (reference sequence). V was pared by 0 bases and J by 2 bases, with 8 bases between. CDR3: CASSESDSPYNEQFF. Written as DNA, the CDR3 is TGCGCCAGCAGTGAGTCGGACAGTCCCTACAATGAGCAGTTCTTC.

This chain links TRBV24-1 with TRBJ1-4; 7 bases align to TRBD1. The CDR3 is 15 residues long. Looked up from germline, CDR1 is KGHDR and CDR2 is SFDVKD. After removal of 3 bases from V and 7 bases from J, the junction contained 7 bases not matched to a gene. CDR3 loop: CATSDPTGKGEKLFF. Written as DNA, the CDR3 is TGTGCCACCAGTGATCCGACAGGGAAGGGTGAAAAACTGTTTTTT.

This clone was recorded only once. The rearrangement links TRBV19 to TRBJ2-3, with 8 nucleotides matching TRBD2. The CDR3 is 14 amino acids. Germline V gene lookup returns CDR1 LNHDA and CDR2 SQIVND (reference sequence). The V gene end was trimmed by 4 bases and the J gene end by 4 bases; junction bases not matched to a gene: 4. The CDR3: CASSRLAPPDTQYF. The CDR3 region has the DNA TGTGCCAGTAGTAGACTAGCGCCCCCAGATACGCAGTATTTT.

The chain has TRBV6-1 and TRBJ1-5; no definite D call. The V gene lost 2 bases and the J gene lost 0 bases, with 11 bases spanning the gap. This CDR3 is built from 16 residues. Germline CDR1 reads MNHNS; CDR2 reads SASEGT. Here the CDR3 DNA reads TGTGCCAGCAGTGAATTTTCAGACTATAGCAATCAGCCCCAGCATTTT. It codes for CASSEFSDYSNQPQHF.

The V call is TRBV5-1, the J call TRBJ1-4; D perhaps matches TRBD1 (6 bases). The CDR3 contains 16 residues. Trimming removed 0 bases from V and 2 bases from J, with 11 bases in between. Per germline, CDR1 SGHRS and CDR2 YFSETQ. The chain's CDR3 is CASSLGGQVTNEKLFF. For the CDR3, the DNA is TGCGCCAGCAGCTTGGGGGGACAAGTTACTAATGAAAAACTGTTTTTT.

The chain links TRBV4-1 to TRBJ1-2; 7 bases map to TRBD1. V trimming: 1 base; J trimming: 6 bases; junction bases outside the gene matches: 8. Germline CDR1 is MGHRA and CDR2 is YSYEKL. The length of the CDR3 is 15 residues. CDR3 DNA: TGCGCCAGCAGCCAAGCCGACAGGGCGGGGAATGGCTACACCTTC. The encoded protein is CASSQADRAGNGYTF.

The V and J genes are TRBV19 and TRBJ2-3, with TRBD2 identical over 10 bases. V gave up 6 bases and J gave up 2 bases; unmatched junction bases: 5. Germline CDR1 LNHDA, CDR2 SQIVND (reference sequence). This CDR3 comprises 15 residues. The CDR3 nucleotides are TGTGCCAGTAGCGGACTAGCGGATTACACAGATACGCAGTATTTT. Protein sequence: CASSGLADYTDTQYF. Full variable domain (rest looked up from reference TRBV19 and TRBJ2-3): DGGITQSPKYLFRKEGQNVTLSCEQNLNHDAMYWYRQDPGQGLRLIYYSQIVNDFQKGDIAEGYSVSREKKESFPLTVTSAQKNPTAFYLCASSGLADYTDTQYFGPGTRLTVL.

This chain connects TRBV18 to TRBJ2-3; TRBD1 might be the D (6 bases). The CDR3 has 15 amino acids. In germline, CDR1 is KGHSH, CDR2 LQKENI. V shed 0 bases and J shed 3 bases, with 10 bases lying between them. The CDR3 reads CASSPPGQGTDTQYF. CDR3 in DNA: TGTGCCAGCTCACCACCCGGGCAGGGGACAGATACGCAGTATTTT.

CDR3 sequence (DNA): TGTGCCAGCCGGGACAGGGATGGAGAAAAACTGTTTTTT. The encoded protein is CASRDRDGEKLFF. The J gene is TRBJ1-4, the V gene TRBV25-1; TRBD1 aligns across 9 bases. Trimming removed 8 bases from V and 8 bases from J; junction bases left unmatched: 6. The CDR3 is 13 residues long. The germline V gene encodes CDR1 MGHDK and CDR2 SYGVNS. The full variable domain, with the rest looked up from reference TRBV25-1 and TRBJ1-4, is EADIYQTPRYLVIGTGKKITLECSQTMGHDKMYWYQQDPGMELHLIHYSYGVNSTEKGDLSSESTVSRIRTEHFPLTLESARPSHTSQYLCASRDRDGEKLFFGSGTQLSVL.

The rearrangement uses TRBV29-1 and TRBJ2-1; 9 bases map to TRBD1. V lost 5 bases to trimming and J lost 4 bases; unmatched junction nucleotides: 15. Germline loops: CDR1 SQVTM, CDR2 ANQGSEA. This CDR3 comprises 17 residues. CDR3 loop: CSVTGTGSWITYNEQFF. CDR3 DNA sequence: TGCAGCGTTACCGGGACAGGGTCGTGGATTACATACAATGAGCAGTTCTTC.

The chain carries TRBV6-5 and TRBJ2-3; D possibly corresponds to TRBD1 (5 bases). The CDR3 is made up of 15 amino acids. V was cut by 5 bases and J by 1 base, with 13 bases left in between. In germline, CDR1 is MNHEY, CDR2 SVGAGI. CDR3 bases: TGTGCCAGCAGTCATCGGACAACGCGCACAGATACGCAGTATTTT. Residues: CASSHRTTRTDTQYF.

Here the CDR3 reads CASRTDRAETQYF. The CDR3 nucleotides are TGTGCCAGCAGAACGGACAGGGCAGAGACCCAGTACTTC. The rearrangement links TRBV6-5 to TRBJ2-5; 8 bases line up with TRBD1. V gave up 6 bases and J gave up 4 bases; unmatched junction bases: 4. The CDR3 spans 13 residues. The germline V gene has CDR1 MNHEY and CDR2 SVGAGI.

This chain joins TRBV29-1 and TRBJ2-7, with TRBD1 identical over 8 bases. This CDR3 contains 14 residues. The V gene end was trimmed by 6 bases and the J gene end by 2 bases; junction bases not matched to a gene: 9. Per the germline V gene, CDR1 is SQVTM and CDR2 is ANQGSEA. Written as DNA, the CDR3 is TGCAGCGTCGATTTAGGACAGGGACCCTACGAGCAGTACTTC. Translation gives CSVDLGQGPYEQYF.

The gene calls are TRBV6-6 and TRBJ2-7; TRBD1 is a possible D gene (6 bases). CDR1 is MNHNY, CDR2 SVGAGI, per germline (reference sequence). The CDR3 is 14 amino acids. V shed 6 bases and J shed 2 bases, with 14 bases lying between them. Here the CDR3 DNA reads TGTGCCAGCAGGGCCGGGGACACAACCTACGAGCAGTACGTC. Amino acids: CASRAGDTTYEQYV.

The chain is built from TRBV7-9 and TRBJ1-1; tentatively, D is TRBD1 (5 bases). V lost 5 bases and J lost 1, with 11 bases in between. CDR1 is SEHNR, CDR2 FQNEAQ, per germline (reference sequence). The CDR3 runs 14 residues. The CDR3 protein is CASSLGGWNTEAFF. DNA for the CDR3: TGTGCCAGCAGCCTCGGGGGGTGGAACACTGAAGCTTTCTTT.